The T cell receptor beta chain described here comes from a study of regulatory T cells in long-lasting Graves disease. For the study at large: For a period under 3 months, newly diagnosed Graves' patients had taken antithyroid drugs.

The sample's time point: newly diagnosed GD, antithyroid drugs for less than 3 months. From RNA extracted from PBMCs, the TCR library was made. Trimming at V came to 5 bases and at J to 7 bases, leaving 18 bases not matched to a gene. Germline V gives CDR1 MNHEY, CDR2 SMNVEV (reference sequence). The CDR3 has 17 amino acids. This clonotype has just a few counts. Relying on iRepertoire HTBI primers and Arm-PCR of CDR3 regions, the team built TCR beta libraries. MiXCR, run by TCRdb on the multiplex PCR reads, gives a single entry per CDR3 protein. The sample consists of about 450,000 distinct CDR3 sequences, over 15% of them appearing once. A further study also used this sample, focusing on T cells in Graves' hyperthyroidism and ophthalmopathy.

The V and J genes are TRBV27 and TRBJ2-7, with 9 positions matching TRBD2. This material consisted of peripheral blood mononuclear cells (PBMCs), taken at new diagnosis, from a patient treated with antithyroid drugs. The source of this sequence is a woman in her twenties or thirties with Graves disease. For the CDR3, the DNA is TGTGCCAGCAGTCTCCGGGCGGGGGGACTAGCATCACAGGAGCAGTACTTC. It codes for CASSLRAGGLASQEQYF.